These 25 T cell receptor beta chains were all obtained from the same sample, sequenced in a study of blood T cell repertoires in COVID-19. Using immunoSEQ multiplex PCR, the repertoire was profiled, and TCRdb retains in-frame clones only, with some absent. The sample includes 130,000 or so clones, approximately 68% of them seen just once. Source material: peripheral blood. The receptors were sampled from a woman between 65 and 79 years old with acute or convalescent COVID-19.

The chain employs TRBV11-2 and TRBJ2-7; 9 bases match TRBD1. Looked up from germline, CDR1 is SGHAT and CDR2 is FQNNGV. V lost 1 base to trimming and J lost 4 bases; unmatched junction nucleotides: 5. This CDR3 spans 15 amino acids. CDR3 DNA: TGTGCCAGCAGCTTAGTTACGGGACAGGGTTACGAGCAGTACTTC. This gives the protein CASSLVTGQGYEQYF. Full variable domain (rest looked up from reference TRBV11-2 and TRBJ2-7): EAGVAQSPRYKIIEKRQSVAFWCNPISGHATLYWYQQILGQGPKLLIQFQNNGVVDDSQLPKDRFSAERLKGVDSTLKIQPAKLEDSAVYLCASSLVTGQGYEQYFGPGTRLTVT.

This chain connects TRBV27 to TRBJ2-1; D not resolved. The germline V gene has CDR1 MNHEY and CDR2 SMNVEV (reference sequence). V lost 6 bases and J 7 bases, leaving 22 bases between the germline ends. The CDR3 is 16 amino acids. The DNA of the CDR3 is TGTGCCAGCAGCCCAAGTGGCTTACCCTCTGGTAATGAGCAGTTCTTC. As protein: CASSPSGLPSGNEQFF.

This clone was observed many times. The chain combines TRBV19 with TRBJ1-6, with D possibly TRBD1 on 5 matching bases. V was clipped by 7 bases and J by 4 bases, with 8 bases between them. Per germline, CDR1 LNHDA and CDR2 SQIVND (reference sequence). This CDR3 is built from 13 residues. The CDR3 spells CASTGGYNSPLHF. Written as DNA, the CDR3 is TGTGCCAGTACCGGGGGATATAATTCACCCCTCCACTTT.

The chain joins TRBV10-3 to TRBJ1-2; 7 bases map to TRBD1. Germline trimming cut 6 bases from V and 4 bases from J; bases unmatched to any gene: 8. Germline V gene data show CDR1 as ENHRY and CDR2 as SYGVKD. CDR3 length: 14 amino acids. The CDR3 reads CAIRTGQVGYGYTF. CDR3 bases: TGTGCCATCAGAACCGGACAGGTGGGCTATGGCTACACCTTC.

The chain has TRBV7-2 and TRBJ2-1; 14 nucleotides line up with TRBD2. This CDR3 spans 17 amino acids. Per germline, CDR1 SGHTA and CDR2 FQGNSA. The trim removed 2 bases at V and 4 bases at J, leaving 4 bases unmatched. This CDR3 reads CASSLWGLAGAYNEQFF. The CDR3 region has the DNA TGTGCCAGCAGCTTATGGGGACTAGCGGGGGCTTACAATGAGCAGTTCTTC.

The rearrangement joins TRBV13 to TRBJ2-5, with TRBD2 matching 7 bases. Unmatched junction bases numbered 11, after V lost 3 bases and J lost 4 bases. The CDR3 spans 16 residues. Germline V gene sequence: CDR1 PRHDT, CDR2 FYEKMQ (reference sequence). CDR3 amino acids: CASSFYGRETGETQYF. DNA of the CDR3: TGTGCCAGCAGCTTTTATGGGCGGGAGACGGGAGAGACCCAGTACTTC. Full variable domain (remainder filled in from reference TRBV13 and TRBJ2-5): AAGVIQSPRHLIKEKRETATLKCYPIPRHDTVYWYQQGPGQDPQFLISFYEKMQSDKGSIPDRFSAQQFSDYHSELNMSSLELGDSALYFCASSFYGRETGETQYFGPGTRLLVL.

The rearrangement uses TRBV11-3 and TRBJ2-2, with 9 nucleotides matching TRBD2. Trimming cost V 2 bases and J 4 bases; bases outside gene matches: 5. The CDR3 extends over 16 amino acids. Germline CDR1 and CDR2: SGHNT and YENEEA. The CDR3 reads CASSLLAGDTTGELFF. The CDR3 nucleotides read TGTGCCAGCAGCTTATTAGCGGGAGACACCACCGGGGAGCTGTTTTTT. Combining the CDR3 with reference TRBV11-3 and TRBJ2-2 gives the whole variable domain EAGVVQSPRYKIIEKKQPVAFWCNPISGHNTLYWYLQNLGQGPELLIRYENEEAVDDSQLPKDRFSAERLKGVDSTLKIQPAELGDSAVYLCASSLLAGDTTGELFFGEGSRLTVL.

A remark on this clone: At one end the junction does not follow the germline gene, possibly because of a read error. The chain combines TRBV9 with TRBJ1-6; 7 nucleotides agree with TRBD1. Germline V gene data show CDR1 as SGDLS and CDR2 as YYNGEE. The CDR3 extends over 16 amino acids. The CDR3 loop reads CASSPTGVPYNLPLHF. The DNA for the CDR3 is TGTGCCAGCAGCCCAACAGGGGTTCCCTATAATTTACCCCTCCACTTT.

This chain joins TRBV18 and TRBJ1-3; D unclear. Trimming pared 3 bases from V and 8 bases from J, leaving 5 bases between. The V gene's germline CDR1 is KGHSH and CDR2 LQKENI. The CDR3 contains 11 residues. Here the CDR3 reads CASSPGDTIYF. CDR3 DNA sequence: TGTGCCAGCTCACCGGGCGACACCATATATTTT.

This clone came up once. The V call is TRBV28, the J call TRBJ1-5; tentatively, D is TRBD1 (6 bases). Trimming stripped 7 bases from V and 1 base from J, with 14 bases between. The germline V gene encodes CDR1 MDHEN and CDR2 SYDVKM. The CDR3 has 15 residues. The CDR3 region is CASIQQGNSNQPQHF. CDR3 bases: TGTGCCAGCATACAACAGGGAAACAGCAATCAGCCCCAGCATTTT. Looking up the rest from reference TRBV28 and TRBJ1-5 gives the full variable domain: DVKVTQSSRYLVKRTGEKVFLECVQDMDHENMFWYRQDPGLGLRLIYFSYDVKMKEKGDIPEGYSVSREKKERFSLILESASTNQTSMYLCASIQQGNSNQPQHFGDGTRLSIL.

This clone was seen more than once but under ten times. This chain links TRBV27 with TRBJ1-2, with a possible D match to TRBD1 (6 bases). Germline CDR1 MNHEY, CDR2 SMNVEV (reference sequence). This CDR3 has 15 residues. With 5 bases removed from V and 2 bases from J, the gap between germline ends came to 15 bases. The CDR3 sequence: CASSPSGTRNYGYTF. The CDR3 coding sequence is TGTGCCAGCAGTCCATCCGGGACACGGAACTATGGCTACACCTTC.

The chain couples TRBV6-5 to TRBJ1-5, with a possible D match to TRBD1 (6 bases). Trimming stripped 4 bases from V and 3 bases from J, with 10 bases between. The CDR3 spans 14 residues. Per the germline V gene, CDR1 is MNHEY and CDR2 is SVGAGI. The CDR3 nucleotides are TGTGCCAGCAGTTCACAGGGAGACAATCAGCCCCAGCATTTT. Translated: CASSSQGDNQPQHF.

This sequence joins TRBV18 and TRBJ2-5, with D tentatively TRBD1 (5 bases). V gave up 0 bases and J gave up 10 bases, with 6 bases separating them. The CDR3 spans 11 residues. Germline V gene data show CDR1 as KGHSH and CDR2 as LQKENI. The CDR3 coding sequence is TGTGCCAGCTCACCACCCAGGGACCAGTACTTC. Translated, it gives CASSPPRDQYF.

The CDR3 protein is CASSQGDSGYTF. For the CDR3, the DNA is TGTGCCAGCAGCCAGGGGGACAGTGGCTACACCTTC. This rearrangement joins TRBV3-1 (or the pseudogene TRBV3-2) to TRBJ1-2; 7 bases fit TRBD1. The CDR3 is made up of 12 amino acids. Germline assignment: CDR1 LGHDT and CDR2 YNNKEL (reference sequence). The ends lost 3 bases at V and 7 bases at J; junction bases unmatched: 2.

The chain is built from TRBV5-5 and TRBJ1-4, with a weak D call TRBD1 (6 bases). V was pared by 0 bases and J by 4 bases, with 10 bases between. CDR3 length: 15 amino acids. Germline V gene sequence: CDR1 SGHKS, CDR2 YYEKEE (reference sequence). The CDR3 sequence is CASSLAQGINEKLFF. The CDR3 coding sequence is TGTGCCAGCAGCTTGGCGCAGGGGATTAATGAAAAACTGTTTTTT. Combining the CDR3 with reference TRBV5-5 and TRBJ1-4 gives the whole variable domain DAGVTQSPTHLIKTRGQQVTLRCSPISGHKSVSWYQQVLGQGPQFIFQYYEKEERGRGNFPDRFSARQFPNYSSELNVNALLLGDSALYLCASSLAQGINEKLFFGSGTQLSVL.

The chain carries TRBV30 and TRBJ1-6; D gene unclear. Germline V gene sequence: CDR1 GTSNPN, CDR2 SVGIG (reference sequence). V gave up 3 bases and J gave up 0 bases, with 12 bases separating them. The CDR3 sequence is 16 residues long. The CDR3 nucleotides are TGTGCCTGGAGGCCCGCCGGGTCCTCCTATAATTCACCCCTCCACTTT. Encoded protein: CAWRPAGSSYNSPLHF.

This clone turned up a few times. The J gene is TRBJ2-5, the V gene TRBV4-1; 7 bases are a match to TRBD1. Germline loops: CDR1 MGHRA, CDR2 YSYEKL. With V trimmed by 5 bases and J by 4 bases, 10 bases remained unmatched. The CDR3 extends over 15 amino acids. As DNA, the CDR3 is TGCGCCAGCAGCGCTCCTGACAGGGTAGGAGAGACCCAGTACTTC. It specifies CASSAPDRVGETQYF.

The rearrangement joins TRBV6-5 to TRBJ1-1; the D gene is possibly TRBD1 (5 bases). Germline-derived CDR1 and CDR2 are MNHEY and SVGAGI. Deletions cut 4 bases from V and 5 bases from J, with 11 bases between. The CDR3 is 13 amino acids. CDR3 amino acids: CASSSSGGTEAFF. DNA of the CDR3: TGTGCCAGCAGTTCATCGGGGGGAACTGAAGCTTTCTTT.

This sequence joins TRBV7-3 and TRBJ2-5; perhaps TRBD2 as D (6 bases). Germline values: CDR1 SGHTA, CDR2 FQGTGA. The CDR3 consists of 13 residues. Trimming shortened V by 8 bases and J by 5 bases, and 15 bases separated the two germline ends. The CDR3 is CASARRGLETQYF. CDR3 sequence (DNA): TGTGCCAGCGCTAGGAGGGGATTGGAGACCCAGTACTTC.

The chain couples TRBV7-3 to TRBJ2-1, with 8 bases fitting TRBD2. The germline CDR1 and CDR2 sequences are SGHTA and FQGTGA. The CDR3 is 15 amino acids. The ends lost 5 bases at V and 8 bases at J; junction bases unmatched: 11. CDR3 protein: CASSPSAGGFYEQFF. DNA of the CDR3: TGTGCCAGCAGCCCCTCGGCGGGAGGCTTCTATGAGCAGTTCTTC.

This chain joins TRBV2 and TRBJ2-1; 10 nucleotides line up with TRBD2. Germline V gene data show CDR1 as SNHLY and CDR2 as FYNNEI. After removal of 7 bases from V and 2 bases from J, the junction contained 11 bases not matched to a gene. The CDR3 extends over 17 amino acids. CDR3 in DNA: TGTGCCAGCACCGGAGGACTAGCGGCAGCCCCCTACAATGAGCAGTTCTTC. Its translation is CASTGGLAAAPYNEQFF.

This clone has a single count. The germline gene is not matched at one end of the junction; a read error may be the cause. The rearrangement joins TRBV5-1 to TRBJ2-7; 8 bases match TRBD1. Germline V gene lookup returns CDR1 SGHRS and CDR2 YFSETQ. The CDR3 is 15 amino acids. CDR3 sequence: CANSPGQEGTYEQYF. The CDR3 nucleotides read TGCGCCAACAGCCCGGGACAGGAGGGAACTTACGAGCAGTACTTC.

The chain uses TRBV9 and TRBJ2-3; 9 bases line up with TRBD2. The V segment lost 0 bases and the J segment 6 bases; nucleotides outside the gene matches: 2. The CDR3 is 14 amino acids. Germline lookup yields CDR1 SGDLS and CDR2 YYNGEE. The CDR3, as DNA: TGTGCCAGCAGCGTAGGACTAGCGGATGATACGCAGTATTTT. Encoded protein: CASSVGLADDTQYF.

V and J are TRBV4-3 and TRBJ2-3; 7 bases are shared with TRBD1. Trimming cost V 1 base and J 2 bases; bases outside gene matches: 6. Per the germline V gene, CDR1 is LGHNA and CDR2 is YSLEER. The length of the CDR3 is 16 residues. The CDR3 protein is CASSQVRGTATDTQYF. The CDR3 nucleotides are TGCGCCAGCAGCCAAGTCAGGGGGACCGCCACAGATACGCAGTATTTT.

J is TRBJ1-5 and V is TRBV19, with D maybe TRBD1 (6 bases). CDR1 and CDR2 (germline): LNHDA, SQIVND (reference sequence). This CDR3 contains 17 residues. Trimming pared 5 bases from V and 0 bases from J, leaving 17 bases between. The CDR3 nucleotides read TGTGCCAGTAGTCCCGTGCAGGGGAGCTATAGCAATCAGCCCCAGCATTTT. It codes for CASSPVQGSYSNQPQHF.